What follows describes a single T cell receptor (beta chain). The target antigen is unknown. The CDR3 extends over 15 amino acids. Germline V gives CDR1 SGDLS, CDR2 YYNGEE. Trimming removed 0 bases from V and 2 bases from J, with 9 bases in between. These data are taken from a study of T cells after posttransplantation cyclophosphamide. Whole-study results and caveats: Blood and skin or GI T cell repertoires showed limited TRB overlap. Recipient CMV seropositivity and CMV reactivation strongly tracked TRB clonality.

This related bone marrow graft donor gave peripheral blood on the day of marrow donation. Cells defined as naive were viable CD3+CD4+ or CD3+CD8+ and CCR7+CD45RA+CD45RO-CD95-CD27+CD28+. Clones were sequenced by immunoSEQ multiplex PCR, and TCRdb holds only the in-frame ones, with some missing. The repertoire consists of about 6,400 clones, with roughly 98% occurring once and the leading ten covering around 0.5%. The receptor comes from a young woman in good health and a related stem cell transplant donor. This chain links TRBV9 with TRBJ2-1, with D maybe TRBD1 (6 bases). The sequenced sample was naive CD8+ T cells sorted from PBMCs. The CDR3 is CASSVAGQTYNEQFF. The CDR3 DNA follows: TGTGCCAGCAGCGTAGCTGGACAGACCTACAATGAGCAGTTCTTC.